The present entry profiles one T cell receptor (beta chain) with its context. No cognate antigen has been identified for it. Per-nucleotide qualities are absent, and no much larger clonotype sits a single base away. The record originates from a study of radiation and T cells in renal cell carcinoma (dated by TCRdb to the early 2020s). Notes on the research overall: The samples were drawn from a clinical trial, where primary renal cell carcinomas were treated with 15 Gy of stereotactic body radiation therapy and then removed by nephrectomy 4 weeks afterward. A total of roughly 53 samples underwent TCR beta sequencing, made up of 25 or so tumors and about 27 peripheral blood samples. Across all 55 or so samples, 4,016,671 unique CDR3 nucleotide sequences, encoding 2 million to 3 million unique CDR3 amino acid sequences, were identified.

Deletion took 5 bases off V and 6 bases off J, with a span of 8 bases between the germline ends. CDR1 and CDR2 are drawn from the germline V gene: SGHAT, FQNNGV. Counted from cysteine to phenylalanine, this CDR3 has 11 amino acids. The sequence is cut down to CDR3 DNA, 33 bases in frame from base 1. According to the study, the label for this sample's time point signals: baseline pretreatment blood. The treatment or condition label on this specimen signifies: 15 Gy SBRT to primary tumor, nephrectomy 4 weeks later. To follow tumor-enriched clonotypes, peripheral blood was collected serially from radiation-treated patients at baseline and again at 2 weeks and 4 weeks after SBRT. Every patient had renal cell carcinoma of clear cell pathology. The QIAamp DNA Blood Mini Kit (Qiagen) was used to prepare genomic DNA for TCR sequencing. Only samples passing all quality control checks were included in the analyses.

TCR beta libraries were generated from genomic DNA with the immunoSEQ kit, following the manufacturer's recommendations. Library preparation used a first multiplex PCR with proprietary primers, then a second PCR adding unique barcodes, with bead cleanups after each round. A positive control reaction and a negative control reaction, both provided in the kit, were run with every batch of samples. The final libraries were assessed on an Agilent 4200 TapeStation D1000 ScreenTape, pooled by volume, and quantified by qPCR. An Illumina NextSeq500 fitted with a MidOutput 150-cycle cartridge performed the sequencing, running 156 Read1 cycles and 15 Index1 cycles with the kit's custom primers. The pooled library was loaded at about 0.96 pM, and roughly 20% PhiX control was spiked in. On the study's bioinformatics: Vendor-processed data were analyzed in R, and a clonotype was defined as all T cells sharing the same CDR3 nucleotide sequence. In the clone abundance analyses, frequencies were normalized to the 10,000 most abundant clones in each sample. Public T cell clones, averaging fewer than five per sample, were removed before analysis. A difference in abundance of at least 32-fold between compartments was used to define tumor-enriched and baseline blood-enriched clonotypes. A beta-binomial differential abundance model was applied to find clonotypes that expanded or contracted between blood time points. The Baroni-Urbani and Buser coefficient was used to measure tumor-blood repertoire similarity, and groups were compared with two-tailed Wilcoxon tests in R. The immuneACCESS repertoire file appears here via TCRdb, limited to in-frame rearrangements. These files lack a portion of the clones; in checked studies, under half of the deficit traces to unresolved V genes, and the cause of the others is not known. V, J and clone size are those of that table, while D and trimming were read from the DNA. The table for this sample lists about 130,000 clones; 82% of them were counted only once. The ten most abundant clones make up approximately 3% of the sample.

Results and caveats for the whole study, not just this receptor: Blood repertoire dynamics were not followed beyond 4 weeks after treatment. Effects of radiation dose or scheduling on the TCR repertoire could not be addressed with the single-armed trial design. An increase in top tumor clonotypes in blood was observed from baseline to 2 weeks post-radiation, followed by contraction by 4 weeks, which was taken to suggest transient expansion of tumor-resident clones. Because pretreatment tumor biopsies were not available, the baseline intratumoral presence of clonotypes could not be determined.

This sequence originates from a woman aged 55-70 years with renal cell carcinoma. The rearrangement joined TRBV11-2 to TRBJ2-7, with an unclear D gene assignment. This sample comprised blood, obtained from a patient whose treatment included radiotherapy and nephrectomy. DNA sequence: TGTGCCAGCAGCACAAGAGGCGAGCAGTACTTC. This codes for CASSTRGEQYF.